The present entry profiles one TCR beta chain with its context. As yet, its antigen is unknown. V was pared by 5 bases and J by 0 bases, with 12 bases between. In germline, CDR1 is SGHTA, CDR2 FQGNSA. This CDR3 is built from 15 residues. Preparation of TCR beta libraries was done by quantitative 5'-RACE with molecular barcodes. TCRdb ran MiXCR on the 5' RACE reads and lists one entry per CDR3 protein. Of fewer than 450,000 distinct CDR3 sequences listed, about a sixth are singletons. These data originate in a study of CD8 T cells in ankylosing spondylitis. Study-wide findings and caveats: Disease-linked clones were found to be CD8+ and relatively rare in peripheral blood. Certain motif variants had earlier been reported in reactive arthritis synovial fluid and blood. Disease-linked clones reportedly concentrated significantly in matched ankylosing spondylitis synovial fluid. A motif in TCR beta, a set of roughly 8 highly homologous variants, appeared characteristic of ankylosing spondylitis blood.

Sequenced material: blood, either unsorted or a sorted T cell fraction (not recorded which). The chain recombines TRBV7-2 with TRBJ2-3; TRBD2 is a possible D gene (6 bases). The origin of this receptor is a male donor with ankylosing spondylitis. The CDR3 nucleotides are TGTGCCAGCAGCCATAGCGGAACTAGCACAGATACGCAGTATTTT. This codes for CASSHSGTSTDTQYF.